This T cell receptor (beta chain) was profiled in a study of cytomegalovirus exposure and HLA in healthy donors. Study-wide background: A later analysis reported the same platform for the 120 or so validation repertoires and the approximately 720 first-cohort repertoires.

Repertoires were generated with immunoSEQ multiplex PCR, while TCRdb's copy carries only in-frame clones and drops some. The sample consists of some 310,000 clones, roughly 90% of them appearing once. Overall study findings and caveats: Reported performance of the classifier showed diagnosis of cytomegalovirus status with high specificity and sensitivity.

From germline, CDR1 is SGHDT and CDR2 YYEEEE. The CDR3 sequence is 16 residues long. V was clipped by 4 bases and J by 0 bases, with 16 bases between them. A note on this clone: Antigen unknown.

The validation cohort, a group of under 150 subjects, included the donors and was separate from the approximately 680-subject first cohort. J is TRBJ2-5 and V is TRBV5-6; weak D call: TRBD2 (5 bases). The sequenced sample consisted of PBMCs. This clonotype originated in a man in his thirties or forties in good health and CMV-seronegative. The CDR3 loop is CASSPRAGNYQETQYF. CDR3 DNA: TGTGCCAGCAGCCCGAGGGCGGGTAATTACCAAGAGACCCAGTACTTC.